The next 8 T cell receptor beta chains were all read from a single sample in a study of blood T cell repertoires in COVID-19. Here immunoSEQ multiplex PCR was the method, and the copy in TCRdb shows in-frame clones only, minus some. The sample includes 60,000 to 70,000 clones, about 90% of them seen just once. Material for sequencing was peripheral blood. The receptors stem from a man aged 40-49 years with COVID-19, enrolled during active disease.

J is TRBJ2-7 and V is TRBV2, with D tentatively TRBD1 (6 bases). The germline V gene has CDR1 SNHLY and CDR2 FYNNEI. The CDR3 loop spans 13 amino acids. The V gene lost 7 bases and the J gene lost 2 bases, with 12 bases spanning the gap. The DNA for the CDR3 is TGTGCCAGCAAGCCCAGGGACACCTACGAGCAGTACTTC. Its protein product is CASKPRDTYEQYF.

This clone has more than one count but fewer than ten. In DNA form, the CDR3 reads TGTGCCAGCAGATTTGGACAGGGGGCGGGCACCGGGGAGCTGTTTTTT. It encodes CASRFGQGAGTGELFF. This chain connects TRBV13 to TRBJ2-2, with TRBD1 matching 11 bases. Trimming at V came to 6 bases and at J to 4 bases, leaving 7 bases not matched to a gene. The CDR3 is made up of 16 amino acids. Looked up from germline, CDR1 is PRHDT and CDR2 is FYEKMQ (reference sequence).

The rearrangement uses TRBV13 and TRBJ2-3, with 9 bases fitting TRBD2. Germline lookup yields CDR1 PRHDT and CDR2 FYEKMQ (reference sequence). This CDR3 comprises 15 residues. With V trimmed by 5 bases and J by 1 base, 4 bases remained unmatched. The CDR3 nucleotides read TGTGCCAGCAGCCCCCAGCGGGGGGGCACAGATACGCAGTATTTT. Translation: CASSPQRGGTDTQYF.

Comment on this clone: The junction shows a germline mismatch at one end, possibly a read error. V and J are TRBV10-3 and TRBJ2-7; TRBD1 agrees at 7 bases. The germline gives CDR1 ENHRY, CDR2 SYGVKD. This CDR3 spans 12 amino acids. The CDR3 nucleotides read TGTGCCACCAGACAGGGCTCCCACGAGCAGTACTTC. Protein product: CATRQGSHEQYF.

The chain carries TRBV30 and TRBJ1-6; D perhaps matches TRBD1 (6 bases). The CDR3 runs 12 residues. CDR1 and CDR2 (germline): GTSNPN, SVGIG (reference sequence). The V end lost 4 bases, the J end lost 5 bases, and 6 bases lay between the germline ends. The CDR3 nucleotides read TGTGCCTGGAACAGGGATAATTCACCCCTCCACTTT. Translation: CAWNRDNSPLHF.

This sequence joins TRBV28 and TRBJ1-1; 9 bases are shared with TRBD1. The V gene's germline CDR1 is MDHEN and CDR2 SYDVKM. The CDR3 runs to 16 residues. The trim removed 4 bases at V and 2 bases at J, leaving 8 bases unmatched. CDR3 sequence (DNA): TGTGCCAGCAGTTCCAAACAGGGGGCAATAAACACTGAAGCTTTCTTT. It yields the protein CASSSKQGAINTEAFF. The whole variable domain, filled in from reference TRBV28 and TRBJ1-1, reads DVKVTQSSRYLVKRTGEKVFLECVQDMDHENMFWYRQDPGLGLRLIYFSYDVKMKEKGDIPEGYSVSREKKERFSLILESASTNQTSMYLCASSSKQGAINTEAFFGQGTRLTVV.

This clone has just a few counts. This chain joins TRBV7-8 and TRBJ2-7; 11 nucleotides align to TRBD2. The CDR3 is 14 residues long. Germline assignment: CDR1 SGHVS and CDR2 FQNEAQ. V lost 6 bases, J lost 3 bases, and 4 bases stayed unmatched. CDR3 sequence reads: CASRPGTSGYEQYF. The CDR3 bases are TGTGCCAGCAGACCCGGGACTAGCGGCTACGAGCAGTACTTC.

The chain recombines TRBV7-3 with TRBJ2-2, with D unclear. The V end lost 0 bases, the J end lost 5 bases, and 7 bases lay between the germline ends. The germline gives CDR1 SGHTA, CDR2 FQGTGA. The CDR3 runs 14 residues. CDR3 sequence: CASSLTWRTGELFF. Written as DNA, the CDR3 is TGTGCCAGCAGCTTAACTTGGCGGACCGGGGAGCTGTTTTTT.